The clone carrying this TCR beta chain was seen more than once but under ten times. Treatment in this sample: randomized to nivolumab then ipilimumab (arm A) or the reverse (arm B). Sorted cells were live CD3+CD8+, lacking CD19 and CD56, from PBMCs. Profiled with immunoSEQ multiplex PCR; TCRdb holds only in-frame clones, not every one. The sample lists around 15,000 clones, roughly 50% occurring once. This record belongs to a study of sequential checkpoint blockade in melanoma. The TCR sequence derives from a human donor with melanoma. Specimen: CD8+ T cells sorted from blood (inferred from file names), collected from a patient given nivolumab and ipilimumab in sequence.

The CDR3 bases are TGTGCCAGCAACCTAGACCAGAGCTCCTACAATGAGCAGTTCTTC. Amino acid sequence: CASNLDQSSYNEQFF. The V gene is TRBV28, the J gene TRBJ2-1; D call uncertain. The CDR3 totals 15 residues. The V end lost 7 bases, the J end lost 0 bases, and 13 bases lay between the germline ends. Germline-derived CDR1 and CDR2 are MDHEN and SYDVKM.